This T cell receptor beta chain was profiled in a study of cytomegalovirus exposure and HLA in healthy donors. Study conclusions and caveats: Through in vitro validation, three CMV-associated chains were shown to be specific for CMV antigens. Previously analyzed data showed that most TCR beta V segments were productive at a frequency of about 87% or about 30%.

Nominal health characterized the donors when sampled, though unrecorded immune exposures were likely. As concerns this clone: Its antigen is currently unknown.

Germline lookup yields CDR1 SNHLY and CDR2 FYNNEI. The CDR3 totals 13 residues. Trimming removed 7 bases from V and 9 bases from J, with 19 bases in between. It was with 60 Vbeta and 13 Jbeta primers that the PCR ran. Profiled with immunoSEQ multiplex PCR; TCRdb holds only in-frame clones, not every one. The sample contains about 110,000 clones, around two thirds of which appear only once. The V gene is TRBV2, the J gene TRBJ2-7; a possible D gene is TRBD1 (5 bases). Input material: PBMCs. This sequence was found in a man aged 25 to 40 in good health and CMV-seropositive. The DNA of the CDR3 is TGTGCCAGCACCCCGGACACATCTACGAGGCAGTACTTC. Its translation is CASTPDTSTRQYF.